The 16 T cell receptor beta chains presented below share a single source sample, sequenced in a study of identical twins. TCRdb passed the 5' RACE reads through MiXCR, listing each CDR3 protein once. The sample comprises some 1,700,000 distinct CDR3 sequences, more than 30% of which are singletons, and about 0.3% rests with the top ten. What was sequenced was cord blood. The receptors shown here come from a newborn girl in good health.

The chain carries TRBV29-1 and TRBJ2-7; D is ambiguous. CDR1 is SQVTM and CDR2 is ANQGSEA in the germline V gene. Trimming removed 3 bases at V and 3 bases at J, with 9 bases between. This CDR3 has 12 residues. DNA for the CDR3: TGCAGCGTTGAGGCCGGGCGCTACGAGCAGTACTTC. Amino acid sequence: CSVEAGRYEQYF.

Comments on this clonotype: A read error may account for a junction end that differs from germline. CDR3 sequence reads: CANSPGLGVDEQFF. The CDR3 nucleotides are TGCGCCAACAGCCCCGGACTAGGAGTCGATGAGCAGTTCTTC. The chain joins TRBV4-1 to TRBJ2-1; the match to TRBD2 covers 7 bases. Germline V gene sequence: CDR1 MGHRA, CDR2 YSYEKL. The CDR3 has 14 amino acids.

This clonotype has more than one count but fewer than ten. CDR3 bases: TGCGCCAGCAGCCCGGACTCTAGCTCCTATAATTCACCCCTCCACTTT. Translation: CASSPDSSSYNSPLHF. The V and J genes are TRBV5-1 and TRBJ1-6; D is unresolved. V was trimmed by 4 bases and J by 0 bases, leaving 11 bases between them. The CDR3 is 16 residues long. Per germline, CDR1 SGHRS and CDR2 YFSETQ.

This clonotype was observed a few times. The chain has TRBV12-3 or TRBV12-4 and TRBJ2-5, with TRBD2 matching 8 bases. CDR3 length: 15 amino acids. The trim removed 6 bases at V and 1 base at J, leaving 7 bases unmatched. The CDR3 region is CASRSGRVVQETQYF. For the CDR3, the DNA is TGTGCCAGCAGATCCGGGAGGGTAGTCCAAGAGACCCAGTACTTC.

A few counts support this clonotype. The J gene is TRBJ1-5, the V gene TRBV28, with 7 positions matching TRBD1. CDR1 is MDHEN, CDR2 SYDVKM, per germline. The CDR3 loop spans 15 amino acids. V lost 2 bases to trimming and J lost 6 bases; unmatched junction nucleotides: 7. The CDR3 region has the DNA TGTGCCAGCAGTTTAAAAGGGGGCTATCGTCAGCCCCAGCATTTT. Protein product: CASSLKGGYRQPQHF. The whole variable domain, filled in from reference TRBV28 and TRBJ1-5, reads DVKVTQSSRYLVKRTGEKVFLECVQDMDHENMFWYRQDPGLGLRLIYFSYDVKMKEKGDIPEGYSVSREKKERFSLILESASTNQTSMYLCASSLKGGYRQPQHFGDGTRLSIL.

In the case of this clonotype: The junction departs from germline at one end; a sequencing error may be responsible. The rearrangement joins TRBV4-1 to TRBJ2-7; 10 bases are shared with TRBD2. The CDR3 sequence is 16 residues long. Per germline, CDR1 MGHRA and CDR2 YSYEKL. The CDR3 DNA follows: TGCGCCGGCAGCCAAGATCGGCTAGCGGGGGTTAATGAGCAGTACTTC. Translated: CAGSQDRLAGVNEQYF.

This clonotype has at least ten counts. V is TRBV4-2 and J is TRBJ2-1; 8 bases map to TRBD2. The CDR3 contains 15 residues. The ends lost 0 bases at V and 12 bases at J; junction bases unmatched: 10. Germline CDR1 is LGHNA and CDR2 is YNFKEQ. The CDR3 DNA follows: TGTGCCAGCAGCCAAGATGGAGTGGGACTAGTGCCGCAGTTCTTC. As protein: CASSQDGVGLVPQFF.

This clonotype came up a few times. The chain is built from TRBV24-1 and TRBJ2-1, with TRBD2 matching 12 bases. Germline V CDR1 and CDR2: KGHDR, SFDVKD. The CDR3 has 19 amino acids. Germline trimming cut 2 bases from V and 7 bases from J; bases unmatched to any gene: 14. The chain's CDR3 is CATSDYRLAGDFGTNEQFF. The CDR3 bases are TGTGCCACCAGTGATTACAGACTAGCGGGAGATTTTGGGACTAATGAGCAGTTCTTC.

The J gene is TRBJ1-5, the V gene TRBV28; possible D gene TRBD1, 5 bases. The CDR3 totals 15 residues. V lost 3 bases, J lost 3 bases, and 12 bases lay in between. Germline loops: CDR1 MDHEN, CDR2 SYDVKM. The CDR3 loop reads CASSLGGKVNQPQHF. The CDR3 coding sequence is TGTGCCAGCAGTTTGGGGGGAAAAGTCAATCAGCCCCAGCATTTT.

This chain uses TRBV5-1 with TRBJ1-4; the D gene is possibly TRBD1 (6 bases). In germline, CDR1 is SGHRS, CDR2 YFSETQ. The CDR3 runs to 16 residues. The V and J ends lost 0 bases and 2 bases respectively, with 11 bases between them. The CDR3 here is CASSLVPGATNEKLFF. CDR3 nucleotides: TGCGCCAGCAGCTTGGTTCCAGGGGCCACTAATGAAAAACTGTTTTTT.

This clonotype was seen once. This chain connects TRBV28 to TRBJ2-7, with 16 nucleotides matching TRBD2. The V segment lost 4 bases and the J segment 7 bases; nucleotides outside the gene matches: 10. This CDR3 region has 17 residues. Germline lookup yields CDR1 MDHEN and CDR2 SYDVKM. CDR3 sequence reads: CASSSGTSGRAFYEQYF. The DNA of the CDR3 is TGTGCCAGCAGTTCCGGGACTAGCGGGAGGGCCTTCTATGAGCAGTACTTC.

This clonotype appeared a few times. The chain is built from TRBV4-2 and TRBJ2-3; a possible D gene is TRBD1 (6 bases). V was shortened by 4 bases and J by 2 bases, with 16 bases between the two germline ends. The CDR3 spans 16 residues. Germline CDR1 reads LGHNA; CDR2 reads YNFKEQ. The CDR3 nucleotides are TGTGCCAGCAGCCCTCTTGAGGGGGAGACCACAGATACGCAGTATTTT. Its translation is CASSPLEGETTDTQYF.

This clonotype was detected many times. DNA of the CDR3: TGCAGTGCCCGACAGGGAAGGGACTATGGCTACACCTTC. This sequence encodes CSARQGRDYGYTF. The rearrangement links TRBV20-1 to TRBJ1-2, with 7 positions matching TRBD1. Germline V gives CDR1 DFQATT, CDR2 SNEGSKA (reference sequence). This CDR3 contains 13 residues. V gave up 6 bases and J gave up 3 bases; unmatched junction bases: 7.

This sequence joins TRBV4-1 and TRBJ2-4, with D possibly being TRBD2 (5 bases). This CDR3 is 13 amino acids long. CDR1 and CDR2 from the germline V gene are MGHRA and YSYEKL. V lost 0 bases and J 12 bases, leaving 12 bases between the germline ends. The CDR3 bases are TGCGCCAGCAGCCAAGATAGGACTCCCCCTCAGTACTTC. The encoded protein is CASSQDRTPPQYF.

This clonotype has a handful of counts. The chain carries TRBV6-6 and TRBJ2-5; D gene uncertain. This CDR3 has 15 amino acids. Germline CDR1 MNHNY, CDR2 SVGAGI (reference sequence). The ends were cut back, 6 bases at V and 2 bases at J, with 16 bases in the middle. The CDR3 nucleotides are TGTGCCAGCAGGGGCATTCCCCCTGGTCAAGAGACCCAGTACTTC. Translated, it gives CASRGIPPGQETQYF.

This clonotype was seen a handful of times. The chain's CDR3 is CASRPGRYSYEQYF. The CDR3 DNA sequence: TGTGCCAGCAGACCGGGTCGTTACTCCTACGAGCAGTACTTC. This chain joins TRBV21-1 and TRBJ2-7; TRBD1 was called by the table and not checked on the DNA. TRBV21-1 is reported as a pseudogene. This CDR3 comprises 14 residues.